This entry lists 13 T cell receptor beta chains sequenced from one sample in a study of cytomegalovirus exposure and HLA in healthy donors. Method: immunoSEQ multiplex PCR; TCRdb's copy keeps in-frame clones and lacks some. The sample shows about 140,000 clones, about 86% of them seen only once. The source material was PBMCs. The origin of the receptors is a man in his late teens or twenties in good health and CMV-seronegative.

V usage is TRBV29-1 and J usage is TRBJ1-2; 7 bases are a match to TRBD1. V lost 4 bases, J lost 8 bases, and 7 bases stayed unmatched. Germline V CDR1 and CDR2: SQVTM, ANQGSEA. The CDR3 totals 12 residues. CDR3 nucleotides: TGCAGCGTTGTGGACAGGCCCGGGGGCTACACCTTC. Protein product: CSVVDRPGGYTF.

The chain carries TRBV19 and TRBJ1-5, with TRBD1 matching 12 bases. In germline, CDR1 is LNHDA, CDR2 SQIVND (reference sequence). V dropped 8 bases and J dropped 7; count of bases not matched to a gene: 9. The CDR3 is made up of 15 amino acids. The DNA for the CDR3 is TGTGCCAGTGCGGGGGACAGGGGGCGCCAGCAGCCCCAGCATTTT. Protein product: CASAGDRGRQQPQHF.

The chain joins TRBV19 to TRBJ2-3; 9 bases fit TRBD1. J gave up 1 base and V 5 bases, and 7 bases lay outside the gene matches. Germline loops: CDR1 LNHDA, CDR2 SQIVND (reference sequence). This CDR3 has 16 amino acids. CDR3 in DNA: TGTGCCAGTAGTTTATTACAGGGGGCCGGCACAGATACGCAGTATTTT. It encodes CASSLLQGAGTDTQYF.

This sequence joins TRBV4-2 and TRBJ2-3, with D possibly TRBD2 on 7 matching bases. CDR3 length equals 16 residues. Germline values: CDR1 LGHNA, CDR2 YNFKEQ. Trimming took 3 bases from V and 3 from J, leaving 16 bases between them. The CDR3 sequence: CASSQGGGPGTDTQYF. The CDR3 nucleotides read TGTGCCAGCAGCCAGGGCGGGGGCCCGGGGACAGATACGCAGTATTTT.

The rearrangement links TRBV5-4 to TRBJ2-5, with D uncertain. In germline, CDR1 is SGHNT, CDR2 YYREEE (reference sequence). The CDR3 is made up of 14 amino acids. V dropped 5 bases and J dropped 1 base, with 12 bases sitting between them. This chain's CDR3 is CASSQSDTQETQYF. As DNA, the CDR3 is TGTGCCAGCAGTCAATCCGACACCCAAGAGACCCAGTACTTC.

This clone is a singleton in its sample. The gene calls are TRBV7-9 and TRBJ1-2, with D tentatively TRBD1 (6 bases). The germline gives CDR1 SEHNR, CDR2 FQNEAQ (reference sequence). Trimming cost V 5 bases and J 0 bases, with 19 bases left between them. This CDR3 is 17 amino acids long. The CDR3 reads CASSQGTTSSSNYGYTF. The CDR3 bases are TGTGCCAGCAGCCAAGGGACAACCAGTTCCTCTAACTATGGCTACACCTTC. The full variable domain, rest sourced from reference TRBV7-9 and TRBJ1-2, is DTGVSQNPRHKITKRGQNVTFRCDPISEHNRLYWYRQTLGQGPEFLTYFQNEAQLEKSRLLSDRFSAERPKGSFSTLEIQRTEQGDSAMYLCASSQGTTSSSNYGYTFGSGTRLTVV.

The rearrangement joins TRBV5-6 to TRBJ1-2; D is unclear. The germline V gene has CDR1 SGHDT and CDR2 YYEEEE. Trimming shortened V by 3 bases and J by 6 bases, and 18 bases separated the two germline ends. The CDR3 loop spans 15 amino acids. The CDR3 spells CASSSGFRRGDGYTF. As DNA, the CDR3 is TGTGCCAGCAGCTCCGGATTTCGGCGAGGAGATGGCTACACCTTC.

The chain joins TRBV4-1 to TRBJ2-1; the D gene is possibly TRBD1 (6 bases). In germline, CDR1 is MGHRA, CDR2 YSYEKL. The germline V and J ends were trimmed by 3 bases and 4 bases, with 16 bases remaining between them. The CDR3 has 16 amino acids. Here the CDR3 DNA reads TGCGCCAGCAGCCACCAAGACAGGTATTATTACAATGAGCAGTTCTTC. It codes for CASSHQDRYYYNEQFF.

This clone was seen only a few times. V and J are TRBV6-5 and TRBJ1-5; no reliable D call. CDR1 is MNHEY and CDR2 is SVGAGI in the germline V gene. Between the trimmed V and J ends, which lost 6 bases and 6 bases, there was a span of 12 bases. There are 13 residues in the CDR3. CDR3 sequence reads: CASSSSVRQPQHF. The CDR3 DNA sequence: TGTGCCAGCAGCTCCAGTGTTCGTCAGCCCCAGCATTTT.

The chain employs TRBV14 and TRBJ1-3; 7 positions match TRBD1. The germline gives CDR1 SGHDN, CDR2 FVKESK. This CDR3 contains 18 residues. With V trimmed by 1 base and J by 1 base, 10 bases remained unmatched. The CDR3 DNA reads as TGTGCCAGCAGCCAAGGTTTACAGGGGATTCCTTCTGGAAACACCATATATTTT. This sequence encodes CASSQGLQGIPSGNTIYF.

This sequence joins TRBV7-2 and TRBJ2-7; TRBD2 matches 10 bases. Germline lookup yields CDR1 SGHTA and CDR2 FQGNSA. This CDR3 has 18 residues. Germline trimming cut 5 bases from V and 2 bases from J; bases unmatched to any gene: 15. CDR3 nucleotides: TGTGCCAGCAGCACACGGACGGGACTAGCGCCGTTTACCTACGAGCAGTACTTC. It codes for CASSTRTGLAPFTYEQYF. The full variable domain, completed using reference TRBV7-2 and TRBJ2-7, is GAGVSQSPSNKVTEKGKDVELRCDPISGHTALYWYRQSLGQGLEFLIYFQGNSAPDKSGLPSDRFSAERTGGSVSTLTIQRTQQEDSAVYLCASSTRTGLAPFTYEQYFGPGTRLTVT.

CDR3 coding DNA: TGCAGCGCTTACAGGGGTGCGGAGACCCAGTACTTC. This codes for CSAYRGAETQYF. The chain combines TRBV29-1 with TRBJ2-5; TRBD1 aligns across 7 bases. CDR3 length: 12 residues. The germline gives CDR1 SQVTM, CDR2 ANQGSEA. After removal of 7 bases from V and 5 bases from J, the junction contained 7 bases not matched to a gene.

The DNA for the CDR3 is TGTGCCAGCAGCTTGGCGAGGGCTAGCTATTCGGGCTACACCTTC. Translation: CASSLARASYSGYTF. This chain joins TRBV5-6 and TRBJ1-2; D gene unclear. V shed 0 bases and J shed 8 bases, with 17 bases lying between them. The germline V gene has CDR1 SGHDT and CDR2 YYEEEE. The CDR3 covers 15 residues. The full variable domain, with the rest looked up from reference TRBV5-6 and TRBJ1-2, is DAGVTQSPTHLIKTRGQQVTLRCSPKSGHDTVSWYQQALGQGPQFIFQYYEEEERQRGNFPDRFSGHQFPNYSSELNVNALLLGDSALYLCASSLARASYSGYTFGSGTRLTVV.